Each of the 20 T cell receptor beta chains below was sequenced from the same sample in a study of PD-L1 blockade in urothelial cancer. Assay used: immunoSEQ multiplex PCR; TCRdb lists only in-frame clones, some missing. The repertoire holds about 100,000 clones, 70% to 85% seen once, with roughly 2.2% in the top ten. This specimen was PBMCs, taken around atezolizumab (anti-PD-L1) treatment. Every receptor here comes from a man aged 45-65 years with urothelial cancer.

This clone appeared a few times. The CDR3 DNA reads as TGCGCCACCGTCACAGGGAACTACTTCTACGAGCAGTACTTC. Translating it yields CATVTGNYFYEQYF. The chain recombines TRBV10-1 with TRBJ2-7, with D perhaps TRBD1 (6 bases). Germline loops: CDR1 WNHNN, CDR2 SYGVQD (reference sequence). CDR3 length equals 14 residues. The V end was cut by 10 bases, the J end by 3 bases, with 19 bases between.

This chain connects TRBV7-3 to TRBJ2-7; TRBD2 might be the D (5 bases). Trimming removed 2 bases at V and 2 bases at J, with 13 bases between. Germline V gene sequence: CDR1 SGHTA, CDR2 FQGTGA. This CDR3 is 15 amino acids long. The CDR3 nucleotides read TGTGCCAGCAGCTTAGAGGGTGGCAGCACCTACGAGCAGTACTTC. Its protein product is CASSLEGGSTYEQYF.

The chain joins TRBV7-2 to TRBJ2-3, with a possible D match to TRBD2 (5 bases). In germline, CDR1 is SGHTA, CDR2 FQGNSA. Trimming shortened V by 5 bases and J by 1 base, and 13 bases separated the two germline ends. The length of the CDR3 is 15 residues. CDR3 bases: TGTGCCAGCAGCGCGTTCGGGCGGGGCACAGATACGCAGTATTTT. This translates into CASSAFGRGTDTQYF.

The chain couples TRBV28 to TRBJ2-5, with D possibly being TRBD2 (5 bases). CDR1 MDHEN and CDR2 SYDVKM come from the germline V gene. The CDR3 has 15 amino acids. Trimming removed 4 bases from V and 5 bases from J, with 17 bases in between. CDR3 nucleotide sequence: TGTGCCAGCAGTTCTCGCACGGGGTCGGGGGAGACCCAGTACTTC. This codes for CASSSRTGSGETQYF.

This clone was counted once. The chain carries TRBV27 and TRBJ1-5; D not certain. The germline CDR1 and CDR2 sequences are MNHEY and SMNVEV (reference sequence). The CDR3 contains 15 residues. Trimming pared 6 bases from V and 0 bases from J, leaving 12 bases between. CDR3 residues: CASRDRHLSNQPQHF. CDR3 sequence (DNA): TGTGCCAGCAGAGACCGACACCTTAGCAATCAGCCCCAGCATTTT.

V and J are TRBV7-2 and TRBJ2-5, with D perhaps matching TRBD2 (5 bases). V dropped 1 base and J dropped 2 bases, with 8 bases sitting between them. CDR3 length equals 14 residues. The germline V gene has CDR1 SGHTA and CDR2 FQGNSA. Here the CDR3 reads CASSLVLGQETQYF. The DNA for the CDR3 is TGTGCCAGCAGCTTAGTACTAGGACAAGAGACCCAGTACTTC. The full variable domain, rest sourced from reference TRBV7-2 and TRBJ2-5, is GAGVSQSPSNKVTEKGKDVELRCDPISGHTALYWYRQSLGQGLEFLIYFQGNSAPDKSGLPSDRFSAERTGGSVSTLTIQRTQQEDSAVYLCASSLVLGQETQYFGPGTRLLVL.

This chain joins TRBV6-5 and TRBJ1-5, with unresolved D. The length of the CDR3 is 15 residues. The V end was cut by 0 bases, the J end by 5 bases, with 11 bases between. Germline V gene data show CDR1 as MNHEY and CDR2 as SVGAGI. The CDR3 region has the DNA TGTGCCAGCAGTTACTCACGGAGGGCGGATCAGCCCCAGCATTTT. As protein: CASSYSRRADQPQHF.

V and J are TRBV18 and TRBJ2-3; 7 positions match TRBD2. In germline, CDR1 is KGHSH, CDR2 LQKENI. The CDR3 consists of 17 residues. With V trimmed by 0 bases and J by 4 bases, 10 bases remained unmatched. Written as DNA, the CDR3 is TGTGCCAGCTCACCACCGAATCCCAGCGGGATTTCAGATACGCAGTATTTT. Protein sequence: CASSPPNPSGISDTQYF.

The chain is built from TRBV10-1 and TRBJ2-3, with a tentative D call TRBD2 (5 bases). This CDR3 has 15 amino acids. CDR1 WNHNN and CDR2 SYGVQD come from the germline V gene (reference sequence). V lost 6 bases and J lost 0, with 13 bases in between. The CDR3 sequence is CASSLDWYSTDTQYF. The CDR3 DNA sequence: TGCGCCAGCAGCTTGGACTGGTATAGCACAGATACGCAGTATTTT.

This clone was recorded once. The chain combines TRBV28 with TRBJ2-1; D remains ambiguous. CDR3 length equals 11 residues. With 7 bases removed from V and 3 bases from J, the gap between germline ends came to 4 bases. The germline V gene has CDR1 MDHEN and CDR2 SYDVKM. The CDR3 loop reads CASILYNEQFF. CDR3 DNA: TGTGCCAGCATCCTCTACAATGAGCAGTTCTTC.

The rearrangement links TRBV13 to TRBJ1-1; D ambiguous. This CDR3 comprises 21 residues. V lost 1 base to trimming and J lost 0 bases, with 27 bases between them. Germline V gene sequence: CDR1 PRHDT, CDR2 FYEKMQ (reference sequence). CDR3 nucleotide sequence: TGTGCCAGCAGCTTAGCGCAGATGATTACTCGAAGGGAGGCTATGAACACTGAAGCTTTCTTT. Protein: CASSLAQMITRREAMNTEAFF.

V is TRBV5-1 and J is TRBJ2-2; weak D call: TRBD2 (5 bases). V was pared by 1 base and J by 6 bases, with 16 bases between. The CDR3 sequence is 16 residues long. From germline, CDR1 is SGHRS and CDR2 YFSETQ. The CDR3 spells CASSLSPLAGAGELFF. The CDR3 coding sequence is TGCGCCAGCAGCTTGAGTCCCCTAGCTGGGGCCGGGGAGCTGTTTTTT.

The rearrangement uses TRBV19 and TRBJ2-5, with 11 bases aligning to TRBD2. The CDR3 consists of 14 residues. Per the germline V gene, CDR1 is LNHDA and CDR2 is SQIVND (reference sequence). Germline trimming cut 5 bases from V and 5 bases from J; bases unmatched to any gene: 4. This CDR3 is CASSLAGGRETQYF. In nucleotides, the CDR3 is TGTGCCAGTAGTCTAGCGGGAGGTCGGGAGACCCAGTACTTC.

The genes are TRBV6-5 and TRBJ2-7; perhaps TRBD1 as D (5 bases). Trimming cost V 3 bases and J 2 bases, with 11 bases left between them. The length of the CDR3 is 14 residues. Germline V CDR1 and CDR2: MNHEY, SVGAGI. In DNA form, the CDR3 reads TGTGCCAGCAGTTATCGTTCAGGGCCCTACGAGCAGTACTTC. Protein product: CASSYRSGPYEQYF.

In its sample, this clone was seen once. The rearrangement uses TRBV18 and TRBJ2-3; 8 bases line up with TRBD1. The junction had 3 bases not matched to a gene; V was cut back by 5 bases and J by 8 bases. In germline, CDR1 is KGHSH, CDR2 LQKENI. The CDR3 consists of 12 residues. CDR3 region: CASSGQGATQYF. For the CDR3, the DNA is TGTGCCAGCTCAGGCCAGGGGGCTACGCAGTATTTT.

V gene TRBV7-3 combines with J gene TRBJ2-1; TRBD2 might be the D (6 bases). The germline V and J ends were trimmed by 4 bases and 2 bases, with 12 bases remaining between them. The CDR3 totals 15 residues. Germline values: CDR1 SGHTA, CDR2 FQGTGA. The CDR3 sequence is CASSSIPGAYNEQFF. The CDR3 nucleotides read TGTGCCAGCAGCTCTATCCCGGGGGCCTACAATGAGCAGTTCTTC. Full variable domain (remainder filled in from reference TRBV7-3 and TRBJ2-1): GAGVSQTPSNKVTEKGKYVELRCDPISGHTALYWYRQSLGQGPEFLIYFQGTGAADDSGLPNDRFFAVRPEGSVSTLKIQRTERGDSAVYLCASSSIPGAYNEQFFGPGTRLTVL.

In DNA, the CDR3 is TGTGCCACCAGCAGAGGGAACAGGGCCCCCTACGAGCAGTACTTC. Translation: CATSRGNRAPYEQYF. This chain links TRBV15 with TRBJ2-7; D may be TRBD1 (6 bases). Trimming took off 1 base at V and 2 bases at J, with 12 bases between the two ends. CDR1 and CDR2 (germline): LNHNV, YYDKDF (reference sequence). There are 15 residues in the CDR3.

The chain recombines TRBV6-1 with TRBJ2-7, with 8 bases matching TRBD2. The CDR3 sequence is 11 residues long. The germline gives CDR1 MNHNS, CDR2 SASEGT. V shed 6 bases, J shed 12 bases, and the junction held 7 bases outside the gene matches. The CDR3 nucleotides are TGTGCCAGCAGCATAGCGGGAAGGTGGTACTTC. It translates to CASSIAGRWYF.

The V call is TRBV5-8, the J call TRBJ1-4; no clear D gene. V was pared by 5 bases and J by 0 bases, with 14 bases between. The CDR3 spans 16 residues. Germline-derived CDR1 and CDR2 are SGHTS and YDEGEE. The CDR3 sequence is CASREAGAATNEKLFF. Written as DNA, the CDR3 is TGTGCCAGCAGGGAGGCGGGCGCGGCAACTAATGAAAAACTGTTTTTT.

J is TRBJ2-1 and V is TRBV5-4; 11 bases align to TRBD2. This CDR3 region has 15 residues. After removal of 2 bases from V and 7 bases from J, the junction contained 5 bases not matched to a gene. From germline, CDR1 is SGHNT and CDR2 YYREEE (reference sequence). Here the CDR3 reads CASSFTRLAGNEQFF. The CDR3, as DNA: TGTGCCAGCAGCTTTACTCGACTAGCGGGAAATGAGCAGTTCTTC.